This entry lists 28 T cell receptor beta chains sequenced from one sample in a study of OX40 agonist ivuxolimab in advanced cancers. The method was immunoSEQ multiplex PCR; TCRdb's version includes in-frame clones alone and lacks a portion of them. The sample lists roughly 80,000 clones, about 88% occurring once. The sequenced sample was CD4+ or CD8+ T cells sorted from blood, obtained in a trial of the OX40 agonist ivuxolimab. The receptors derive from an adult with an advanced solid tumor such as melanoma, head and neck, liver or kidney cancer.

V usage is TRBV11-2 and J usage is TRBJ2-7, with D maybe TRBD1 (6 bases). Trimming took off 6 bases at V and 0 bases at J, with 15 bases between the two ends. The CDR3 runs to 15 residues. CDR1 is SGHAT, CDR2 FQNNGV, per germline. DNA of the CDR3: TGTGCCAGCAGTTTTGGACAGAGGAGCTCCTACGAGCAGTACGTC. Translation: CASSFGQRSSYEQYV.

This clone was recorded only once. J is TRBJ2-1 and V is TRBV4-3; perhaps TRBD2 as D (6 bases). This CDR3 region has 17 residues. Trimming pared 1 base from V and 6 bases from J, leaving 19 bases between. Germline CDR1 and CDR2: LGHNA and YSLEER. CDR3 sequence (DNA): TGCGCCAGCAGCCAAGCATTTACGGGGGAGAGGGGCAATGAGCAGTTCTTC. This sequence encodes CASSQAFTGERGNEQFF.

V is TRBV7-2 and J is TRBJ2-3; a weak D match, TRBD2 (6 bases). This CDR3 contains 16 residues. In germline, CDR1 is SGHTA, CDR2 FQGNSA. Trimming pared 0 bases from V and 3 bases from J, leaving 13 bases between. The CDR3 bases are TGTGCCAGCAGCTTAGCGGGACTTGGGGGTACAGATACGCAGTATTTT. Translating gives CASSLAGLGGTDTQYF.

Regarding this clone: A read error may account for a junction end that differs from germline. The genes are TRBV28 and TRBJ1-3; D is uncertain. The CDR3 contains 15 residues. Germline loops: CDR1 MDHEN, CDR2 SYDVKM. The CDR3 reads CASSLSLNSGSTIYF. The CDR3 DNA sequence: TGTGCCAGCAGTTTATCCCTGAACTCTGGAAGCACCATATATTTT.

The genes are TRBV6-5 and TRBJ1-5, with a weak D call TRBD1 (6 bases). The CDR3 has 13 amino acids. V gave up 9 bases and J gave up 4 bases, with 13 bases separating them. CDR1 and CDR2 (germline): MNHEY, SVGAGI. CDR3 in amino acids: CASKGGPNQPQHF. The CDR3 nucleotides are TGTGCCAGTAAAGGGGGACCGAATCAGCCCCAGCATTTT.

This chain links TRBV2 with TRBJ1-1, with D possibly TRBD1 on 5 matching bases. The germline gives CDR1 SNHLY, CDR2 FYNNEI. Trimming removed 3 bases at V and 6 bases at J, with 14 bases between. There are 14 residues in the CDR3. This CDR3 reads CASSDLRGQPEAFF. CDR3 DNA: TGTGCCAGCAGTGATCTAAGGGGCCAGCCTGAAGCTTTCTTT. The complete variable domain, with remaining parts taken from reference TRBV2 and TRBJ1-1, reads EPEVTQTPSHQVTQMGQEVILRCVPISNHLYFYWYRQILGQKVEFLVSFYNNEISEKSEIFDDQFSVERPDGSNFTLKIRSTKLEDSAMYFCASSDLRGQPEAFFGQGTRLTVV.

The table lists this clone with a few counts. The gene calls are TRBV2 and TRBJ1-2; D unresolved. Trimming took off 6 bases at V and 10 bases at J, with 15 bases between the two ends. There are 12 residues in the CDR3. Germline V gene sequence: CDR1 SNHLY, CDR2 FYNNEI. DNA of the CDR3: TGTGCCAGCAGCCCCGGGCCCTCGTACTACACCTTC. It encodes CASSPGPSYYTF.

This clone was found once. The chain couples TRBV27 to TRBJ2-1; 7 nucleotides line up with TRBD2. The CDR3 runs 17 residues. V shed 10 bases and J 9 bases; nucleotides not matched to a gene: 24. Looked up from germline, CDR1 is MNHEY and CDR2 is SMNVEV (reference sequence). CDR3 in DNA: TGTGCCACAGGGCCCCCTAGCGGAGTTGGGGGGGTGGGTGAGCAGTTCTTC. Its protein product is CATGPPSGVGGVGEQFF.

This chain links TRBV5-4 with TRBJ1-2; tentative D call: TRBD1 (6 bases). Germline V CDR1 and CDR2: SGHNT, YYREEE (reference sequence). The V gene lost 4 bases and the J gene lost 7 bases, with 20 bases spanning the gap. The CDR3 is 15 residues long. The CDR3 bases are TGTGCCAGCAGCACTTTGACAGGTGCGGGGGGTGGCTACACCTTC. This codes for CASSTLTGAGGGYTF. Complete variable domain (other parts from reference TRBV5-4 and TRBJ1-2): ETGVTQSPTHLIKTRGQQVTLRCSSQSGHNTVSWYQQALGQGPQFIFQYYREEENGRGNFPPRFSGLQFPNYSSELNVNALELDDSALYLCASSTLTGAGGGYTFGSGTRLTVV.

This clone qualifies as large (0.1 to 1%). The genes are TRBV7-9 and TRBJ1-3; D ambiguous. Germline loops: CDR1 SEHNR, CDR2 FQNEAQ (reference sequence). V was clipped by 4 bases and J by 0 bases, with 19 bases between them. This CDR3 region has 18 residues. This chain's CDR3 is CASSYQDVYQSSGNTIYF. CDR3 nucleotides: TGTGCCAGCAGCTACCAGGACGTCTACCAAAGCTCTGGAAACACCATATATTTT.

This rearrangement joins TRBV19 to TRBJ2-2; no clear D gene. Trimming left V 4 bases short and J 9 bases short, with 15 bases between. Germline lookup yields CDR1 LNHDA and CDR2 SQIVND (reference sequence). The CDR3 covers 14 residues. CDR3: CASSTTYENRELFF. The CDR3 region has the DNA TGTGCCAGTAGTACGACTTACGAGAACAGGGAGCTGTTTTTT.

V and J are TRBV4-1 and TRBJ1-2; unclear D gene. The CDR3 extends over 14 amino acids. CDR1 MGHRA and CDR2 YSYEKL come from the germline V gene. The V gene lost 3 bases and the J gene lost 4 bases, with 12 bases spanning the gap. CDR3 bases: TGCGCCAGCAGCCAGCCGGCGCGTCGCTATGGCTACACCTTC. The encoded protein is CASSQPARRYGYTF.

The rearrangement joins TRBV4-2 to TRBJ2-5; TRBD2 agrees at 9 bases. Germline V gene lookup returns CDR1 LGHNA and CDR2 YNFKEQ. The CDR3 runs 17 residues. V lost 1 base to trimming and J lost 1 base; unmatched junction nucleotides: 7. The CDR3, as DNA: TGTGCCAGCAGCCAAGGGGAGCGGGGGGTTCCCCAAGAGACCCAGTACTTC. It yields the protein CASSQGERGVPQETQYF.

The rearrangement joins TRBV5-1 to TRBJ2-1; 7 nucleotides agree with TRBD2. This CDR3 has 14 amino acids. V lost 4 bases and J lost 3; bases outside the gene matches: 4. CDR1 SGHRS and CDR2 YFSETQ come from the germline V gene. CDR3 DNA: TGCGCCAGCAGCAGGGAGGGTTACTACAATGAGCAGTTCTTC. Protein product: CASSREGYYNEQFF.

The rearrangement uses TRBV2 and TRBJ2-5, with TRBD1 as a possible D gene (5 bases). This CDR3 contains 13 residues. V lost 7 bases to trimming and J lost 2 bases, with 11 bases between them. Germline V gives CDR1 SNHLY, CDR2 FYNNEI. CDR3: CASIKGIQETQYF. CDR3 nucleotides: TGTGCCAGCATCAAGGGGATTCAAGAGACCCAGTACTTC.

The V call is TRBV7-9, the J call TRBJ2-2, with 7 bases aligning to TRBD1. The germline V gene encodes CDR1 SEHNR and CDR2 FQNEAQ (reference sequence). The V gene end was trimmed by 5 bases and the J gene end by 6 bases; junction bases not matched to a gene: 15. The CDR3 length is 17 residues. CDR3 sequence reads: CASSVRYTRGQPGELFF. The CDR3 DNA is TGTGCCAGCAGCGTACGGTACACAAGGGGGCAACCCGGGGAGCTGTTTTTT.

The gene calls are TRBV28 and TRBJ2-7, with a possible D match to TRBD2 (5 bases). This CDR3 region has 16 residues. V lost 4 bases, J lost 2 bases, and 18 bases lay in between. Germline V CDR1 and CDR2: MDHEN, SYDVKM. DNA for the CDR3: TGTGCCAGCAGTTCGCCAGGTGGGAGTAGGGCCTACGAGCAGTACTTC. Translation: CASSSPGGSRAYEQYF.

This chain connects TRBV4-2 to TRBJ2-2; D may be TRBD2 (5 bases). Germline assignment: CDR1 LGHNA and CDR2 YNFKEQ. This CDR3 comprises 14 residues. V lost 6 bases to trimming and J lost 1 base, with 9 bases between them. The CDR3 DNA reads as TGTGCCAGCAGGGGCCGGGGGAACACCGGGGAGCTGTTTTTT. This gives the protein CASRGRGNTGELFF.

The rearrangement uses TRBV18 and TRBJ1-2, with a possible D match to TRBD1 (5 bases). V dropped 3 bases and J dropped 8 bases, with 16 bases sitting between them. Germline V gene lookup returns CDR1 KGHSH and CDR2 LQKENI. The CDR3 loop spans 14 amino acids. The CDR3 here is CASSPVTEPLGYTF. CDR3 sequence (DNA): TGTGCCAGCTCACCGGTGACAGAGCCCCTCGGCTACACCTTC.

The chain uses TRBV29-1 and TRBJ1-2; D uncertain. Germline CDR1 SQVTM, CDR2 ANQGSEA. CDR3 length equals 13 residues. Trimming removed 8 bases from V and 3 bases from J, with 16 bases in between. The CDR3 here is CSLFSPNDYGYTF. CDR3 DNA sequence: TGCAGCCTCTTCTCGCCGAACGACTATGGCTACACCTTC.

The J gene is TRBJ2-7, the V gene TRBV21-1; the table's D call, TRBD1, was not checked against the DNA. TRBV21-1 is given as a pseudogene. This CDR3 has 16 residues. The chain's CDR3 is CASSKDCGTGDLEQYV. CDR3 sequence (DNA): TGTGCCAGCAGCAAAGACTGCGGGACAGGGGATCTCGAGCAGTACGTC.

This clone was recorded once. The V call is TRBV11-2, the J call TRBJ2-5; no clear D. The length of the CDR3 is 13 residues. V was cut by 8 bases and J by 5 bases, with 15 bases left in between. Germline CDR1 and CDR2: SGHAT and FQNNGV. The CDR3 region is CASAPYNVETQYF. CDR3 coding DNA: TGTGCCAGCGCCCCGTACAATGTCGAGACCCAGTACTTC.

CDR3 residues: CASSPGTSWGYTF. In DNA, the CDR3 is TGCGCCAGCAGCCCCGGTACGTCTTGGGGCTACACCTTC. The J gene is TRBJ1-2, the V gene TRBV5-1, with D unclear. The CDR3 contains 13 residues. Germline V gene sequence: CDR1 SGHRS, CDR2 YFSETQ. V lost 4 bases and J 8 bases, leaving 15 bases between the germline ends.

The V gene is TRBV7-2, the J gene TRBJ2-1; D is ambiguous. Germline V gives CDR1 SGHTA, CDR2 FQGNSA. This CDR3 is 13 amino acids long. V shed 3 bases and J shed 6 bases, with 9 bases lying between them. The CDR3 sequence: CASSLVAGNEQFF. CDR3 DNA: TGTGCCAGCAGCTTGGTAGCTGGCAATGAGCAGTTCTTC.

V gene TRBV4-3 combines with J gene TRBJ2-7, with D maybe TRBD2 (6 bases). CDR3 length equals 17 residues. Germline CDR1 reads LGHNA; CDR2 reads YSLEER. Trimming pared 3 bases from V and 2 bases from J, leaving 20 bases between. CDR3 sequence reads: CASSQLGAGHDAYEQYF. The CDR3 DNA reads TGCGCCAGCAGCCAGCTAGGGGCGGGGCACGATGCCTACGAGCAGTACTTC.

V is TRBV5-4 and J is TRBJ2-3, with D possibly matching TRBD1 (7 bases). CDR3 length equals 16 residues. V lost 4 bases, J lost 1 base, and 16 bases lay in between. Germline CDR1 and CDR2: SGHNT and YYREEE (reference sequence). The CDR3 bases are TGTGCCAGCAGCCCCCCCAGGGGGGACGGCACAGATACGCAGTATTTT. This codes for CASSPPRGDGTDTQYF.

This sequence joins TRBV5-6 and TRBJ2-6; D tentatively reads TRBD1 or TRBD2 (5 bases each). Germline V gives CDR1 SGHDT, CDR2 YYEEEE. Trimming cost V 7 bases and J 0 bases, with 23 bases left between them. CDR3 length: 19 amino acids. This CDR3 is CASGTRRQLLRSGANVLTF. As DNA, the CDR3 is TGTGCCAGCGGGACCCGACGACAGCTACTCCGCTCTGGGGCCAACGTCCTGACTTTC.

The gene calls are TRBV5-6 and TRBJ1-5; tentative D call: TRBD1 (6 bases). With 9 bases removed from V and 3 bases from J, the gap between germline ends came to 16 bases. CDR3 length: 14 amino acids. From germline, CDR1 is SGHDT and CDR2 YYEEEE. The CDR3 reads CATTLTGSNQPQHF. The CDR3 DNA reads as TGTGCCACCACTCTTACAGGGTCCAATCAGCCCCAGCATTTT.